This is a list of T cell receptor beta chains from one sample in a study of blood T cell repertoires in COVID-19. The repertoire was sequenced with immunoSEQ multiplex PCR; TCRdb's copy has only in-frame clones and lacks some. This sample has roughly 570,000 clones, with roughly nine tenths found just once. The sequenced sample was peripheral blood. These receptors all come from a woman between 45 and 60 years old with COVID-19, enrolled during active disease. Each CDR3 is given with its conserved first and last residue. D genes are given only for firm matches. Where a row states a size, it is once, few, many or the class of an expanded clone; other rows omit it.

v_gene	abundance	d_gene	j_gene	CDR3aa	CDR3nt
TRBV5-1	-	-	TRBJ1-6	CASSFTPKQESSYNSPLHF	TGCGCCAGCAGCTTCACCCCTAAACAGGAGAGCTCCTATAATTCACCCCTCCACTTT
TRBV5-1	-	-	TRBJ1-2	CASSPTGDNYGYTF	TGCGCCAGCAGCCCGACAGGAGACAACTATGGCTACACCTTC
TRBV10-2	-	-	TRBJ1-5	CASSLGSRGRSNQPQHF	TGCGCCAGCAGCCTCGGGAGCCGGGGCAGGAGCAATCAGCCCCAGCATTTT
TRBV12-5	-	-	TRBJ2-7	CASGLVPGRLGYEQYF	TGTGCTAGTGGTTTGGTTCCAGGTCGGTTAGGCTACGAGCAGTACTTC
TRBV2	-	TRBD1	TRBJ1-2	CASSGRGQRGYTF	TGTGCCAGCAGTGGCAGGGGGCAGAGGGGCTACACCTTC
TRBV5-1	-	TRBD1	TRBJ1-2	CASSRDSNYGYTF	TGCGCCAGCAGCAGGGACAGTAACTATGGCTACACCTTC
TRBV25-1	-	-	TRBJ2-7	CASSVGGGPDEQYF	TGTGCCAGCAGTGTAGGGGGGGGTCCGGACGAGCAGTACTTC
TRBV23-1	once	-	TRBJ2-3	CASSQSGKKAGGQDTQYF	TGCGCCAGCAGTCAATCGGGAAAAAAAGCAGGGGGGCAAGATACGCAGTATTTT
TRBV9	-	-	TRBJ2-5	CASSVVYYGDTQYF	TGTGCCAGCAGCGTAGTCTACTACGGGGACACTCAGTACTTC
TRBV19	-	-	TRBJ1-4	CASRRSRARGEKLFF	TGTGCCAGTAGAAGAAGCCGGGCCCGCGGGGAAAAACTGTTTTTT
TRBV29-1	once	-	TRBJ1-1	CSVYLGALRAEAFF	TGCAGCGTTTATTTGGGGGCCCTGAGAGCTGAAGCTTTCTTT
TRBV18	-	TRBD1	TRBJ1-1	CATKRTGPADTEAFF	TGTGCCACCAAGAGGACAGGCCCGGCGGACACTGAAGCTTTCTTT
TRBV25-1	-	-	TRBJ1-6	CASSFTGNSPLHF	TGTGCCAGCAGCTTTACAGGGAATTCACCCCTCCACTTT
TRBV7-9	-	TRBD2	TRBJ2-7	CASSQTQTSGAPYEQYF	TGTGCCAGCAGCCAGACCCAGACTAGCGGGGCCCCCTACGAGCAGTACTTC
TRBV28	-	TRBD1	TRBJ2-1	CATHPMGQVYNEQFF	TGTGCCACCCACCCCATGGGACAGGTATACAATGAGCAGTTCTTC
TRBV6-5	-	TRBD1	TRBJ1-2	CASGTGGFNYGYTF	TGTGCCAGCGGGACAGGAGGTTTTAACTATGGCTACACCTTC
TRBV10-3	few	-	TRBJ2-3	CAITLTGTDTQYF	TGTGCCATCACCCTGACTGGCACAGATACGCAGTATTTT
TRBV7-2	-	-	TRBJ2-2	CASSLTITNTGELFF	TGTGCCAGCAGCTTAACGATCACTAACACCGGGGAGCTGTTTTTT
TRBV2	-	-	TRBJ2-5	CASSEDAGAGETQYF	TGTGCCAGCAGTGAAGATGCAGGTGCGGGGGAGACCCAGTACTTC
TRBV2	-	TRBD1	TRBJ2-7	CASSMGQGRHEQYF	TGTGCCAGCAGCATGGGACAGGGGCGACACGAGCAGTACTTC
TRBV9	-	-	TRBJ1-2	CASSRGPGDGYTF	TGTGCCAGCAGCCGCGGGCCGGGAGATGGCTACACCTTC
TRBV29-1	-	TRBD1	TRBJ2-3	CSVADRGRGDTQYF	TGCAGCGTTGCAGACAGGGGGCGAGGGGATACGCAGTATTTT
TRBV12-3/TRBV12-4	-	TRBD1	TRBJ1-1	CASSLEEGTEAFF	TGTGCCAGCAGTTTAGAGGAGGGGACAGAGGCTTTCTTT
TRBV5-1	once	-	TRBJ2-3	CASSPRSVDTQYF	TGCGCCAGCAGCCCCCGCTCAGTCGATACGCAGTATTTT
TRBV3-1/TRBV3-2	-	TRBD2	TRBJ2-3	CASSLSGGRTDTQYF	TGTGCCAGCAGCCTTAGCGGGGGTCGGACAGATACGCAGTATTTT
TRBV5-5	-	-	TRBJ2-2	CASSQQGTGELFF	TGTGCCAGCAGCCAACAGGGTACCGGGGAGCTGTTTTTT
TRBV4-1	-	-	TRBJ1-4	CASSQAGQRKEKLFF	TGCGCCAGCAGCCAAGCAGGGCAACGGAAGGAAAAACTGTTTTTT
TRBV12-2	-	-	TRBJ1-6	CASRRAGSDSPLHF	TGTGCAAGTCGGAGGGCGGGGTCGGATTCACCCCTCCACTTT
TRBV18	-	-	TRBJ2-5	CASSPSRGQETQYF	TGTGCCAGCTCACCTTCGAGGGGGCAAGAGACCCAGTACTTC
TRBV21-1	-	-	TRBJ1-5	CASSTEGTVSGNQPQHF	TGTGCCAGCAGCACCGAAGGGACAGTCAGCGGCAATCAGCCCCAGCATTTT
TRBV5-1	few	-	TRBJ1-3	CASSFGTTGNTIYF	TGCGCCAGCAGCTTTGGGACAACTGGAAACACCATATATTTT
TRBV30	-	-	TRBJ2-5	CAWSEHLRTQYF	TGTGCCTGGAGTGAACACCTCAGGACCCAGTACTTC
TRBV7-3	-	-	TRBJ1-1	CASSLEEGTEAFF	TGTGCCAGCAGCTTAGAGGAAGGCACTGAAGCTTTCTTT
TRBV27	-	TRBD1	TRBJ1-2	CASSLTGGVSGYTF	TGTGCCAGCAGTTTAACAGGGGGCGTCTCTGGCTACACCTTC
TRBV30	-	TRBD1	TRBJ1-3	CAWRPGPTGDTIYF	TGTGCCTGGAGGCCGGGACCCACAGGGGACACCATATATTTT
TRBV6-1	-	-	TRBJ1-1	CASSEAQGSMNTEAFF	TGTGCCAGCAGTGAAGCGCAGGGTAGCATGAACACTGAAGCTTTCTTT
TRBV7-3	-	-	TRBJ2-1	CASSPAGSLTYNEQFF	TGTGCCAGCAGCCCCGCGGGGAGCCTCACCTACAATGAGCAGTTCTTC
TRBV29-1	-	-	TRBJ1-4	CSAYRDNEKLFF	TGCAGCGCGTACAGGGATAATGAAAAACTGTTTTTT
TRBV18	-	TRBD2	TRBJ2-5	CASSPSSLAGGRETQYF	TGTGCCAGCTCACCAAGCAGCCTAGCGGGGGGTCGGGAGACCCAGTACTTC
TRBV5-1	-	-	TRBJ2-2	CASSWVGGKTGELFF	TGCGCCAGCAGCTGGGTCGGAGGGAAAACCGGGGAGCTGTTTTTT
TRBV2	many	-	TRBJ2-1	CASSSDSPRNEQFF	TGTGCCAGCAGTTCGGACAGCCCTAGGAATGAGCAGTTCTTC
TRBV6-5	-	TRBD1	TRBJ1-1	CASSDPTGLTTEAFF	TGTGCCAGCAGCGACCCGACAGGGTTGACCACTGAAGCTTTCTTT
TRBV4-1	-	TRBD1	TRBJ2-7	CASSHWTGSGEQYF	TGCGCCAGCAGCCATTGGACAGGGAGCGGCGAGCAGTACTTC
TRBV28	-	-	TRBJ1-4	CASSLRRWGVEKLFF	TGTGCCAGCAGTTTGAGGAGGTGGGGGGTGGAAAAACTGTTTTTT
TRBV2	-	-	TRBJ1-3	CASNQQVGNTIYF	TGTGCCAGCAACCAGCAGGTGGGAAACACCATATATTTT
TRBV11-3	once	TRBD1	TRBJ1-1	CASSHRDRGAFF	TGTGCCAGCAGCCACCGGGACAGAGGCGCTTTCTTT
TRBV6-2/TRBV6-3	-	-	TRBJ1-5	CASSFGASNQPQHF	TGTGCCAGCAGTTTCGGAGCCAGCAATCAGCCCCAGCATTTT
TRBV7-3	once	-	TRBJ2-3	CASSSGGTQYF	TGTGCCAGCAGCTCCGGGGGAACGCAGTATTTT